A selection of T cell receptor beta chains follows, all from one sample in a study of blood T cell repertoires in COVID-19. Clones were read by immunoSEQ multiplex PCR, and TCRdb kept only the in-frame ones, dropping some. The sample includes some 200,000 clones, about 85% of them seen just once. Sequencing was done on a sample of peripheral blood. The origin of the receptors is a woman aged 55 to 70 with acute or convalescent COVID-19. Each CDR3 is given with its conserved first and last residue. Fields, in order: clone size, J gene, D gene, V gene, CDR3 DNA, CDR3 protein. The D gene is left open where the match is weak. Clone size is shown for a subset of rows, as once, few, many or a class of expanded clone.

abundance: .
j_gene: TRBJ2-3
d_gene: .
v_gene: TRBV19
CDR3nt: TGTGCCAGTAGGGGAGAGACTTGGATGGGGGATACGCAGTATTTT
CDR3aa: CASRGETWMGDTQYF

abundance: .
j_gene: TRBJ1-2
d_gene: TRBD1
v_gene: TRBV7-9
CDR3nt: TGTGCCAGCAGCTTAGTTGGAGGTAGGGGGCAGGACTACACCTTC
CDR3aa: CASSLVGGRGQDYTF

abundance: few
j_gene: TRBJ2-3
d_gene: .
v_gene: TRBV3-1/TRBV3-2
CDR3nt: TGTGCCAGCAGCCTCGGACAATTTAAGGCAGATACGCAGTATTTT
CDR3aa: CASSLGQFKADTQYF

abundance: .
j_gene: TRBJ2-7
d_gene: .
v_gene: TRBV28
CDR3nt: TGTGCCAGCAGTCCCGCCGGACAATACTCCTACGAGCAGTACTTC
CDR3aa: CASSPAGQYSYEQYF

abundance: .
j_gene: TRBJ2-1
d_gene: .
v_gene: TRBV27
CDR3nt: TGTGCCAGCAGTTGGGCGTGGAGGAGTGAGCAGTTCTTC
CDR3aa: CASSWAWRSEQFF

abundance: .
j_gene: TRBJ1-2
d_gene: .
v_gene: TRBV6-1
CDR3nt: TGTGCCAGCAGTGAACGCCAGGCAGGGTTTGGCTACACCTTC
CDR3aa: CASSERQAGFGYTF

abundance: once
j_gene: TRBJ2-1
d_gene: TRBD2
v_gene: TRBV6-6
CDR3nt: TGTGCCAGCAGATCAAATCTAGCGGGATACAATGAGCAGTTCTTC
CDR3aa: CASRSNLAGYNEQFF

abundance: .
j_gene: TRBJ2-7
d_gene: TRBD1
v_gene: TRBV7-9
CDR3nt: TGTGCCAGCAGCTTGACAGGGGCCCTATACGGCGAGCAGTACTTC
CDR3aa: CASSLTGALYGEQYF

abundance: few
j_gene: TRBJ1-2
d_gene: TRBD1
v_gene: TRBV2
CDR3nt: TGTGCCAGCAGCGCGCGGACAGGCTATGGCTACACCTTC
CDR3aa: CASSARTGYGYTF

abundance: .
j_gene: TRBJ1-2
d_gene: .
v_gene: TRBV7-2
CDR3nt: TGTGCCAGCAGCTTAGCGGGGGGGGTAAGATCAAACTATGGCTACACCTTC
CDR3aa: CASSLAGGVRSNYGYTF

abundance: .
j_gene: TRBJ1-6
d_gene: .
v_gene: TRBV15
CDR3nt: TGTGCCACCAGCAGAGACCGTTCTTCACCCCTCCACTTT
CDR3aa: CATSRDRSSPLHF

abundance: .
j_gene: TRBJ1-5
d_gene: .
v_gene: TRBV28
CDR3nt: TGTGCCAGCAGTTTAGCCTGGCTTCAGCCCCAGCATTTT
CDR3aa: CASSLAWLQPQHF

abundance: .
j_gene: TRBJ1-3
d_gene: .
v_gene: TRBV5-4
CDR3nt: TGTGCCAGCAGCCTTCGAAGCGACTCTGGAAACACCATATATTTT
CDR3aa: CASSLRSDSGNTIYF

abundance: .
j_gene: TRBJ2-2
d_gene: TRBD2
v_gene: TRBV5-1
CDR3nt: TGCGCCAGCAGCTTGGGAACTAGCGGAACTACCGGGGAGCTGTTTTTT
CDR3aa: CASSLGTSGTTGELFF

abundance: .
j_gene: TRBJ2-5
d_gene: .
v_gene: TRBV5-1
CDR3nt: TGCGCCAGCAGCTTAACGCAGGGAGGGGGAGAGACCCAGTACTTC
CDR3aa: CASSLTQGGGETQYF

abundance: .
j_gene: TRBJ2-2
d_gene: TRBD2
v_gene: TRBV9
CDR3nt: TGTGCCAGCAGCGTAGGGCTAGCGGGAGGAACCGGGGAGCTGTTTTTT
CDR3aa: CASSVGLAGGTGELFF

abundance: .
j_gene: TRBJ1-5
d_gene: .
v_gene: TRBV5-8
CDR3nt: TGTGCCAGCAGCTTTGAGTATAGCAATCAGCCCCAGCATTTT
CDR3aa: CASSFEYSNQPQHF

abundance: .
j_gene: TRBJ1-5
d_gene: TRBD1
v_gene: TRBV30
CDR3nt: TGTGCCTGGAGTGAAGGGACAGGGTACAATCAGCCCCAGCATTTT
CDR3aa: CAWSEGTGYNQPQHF

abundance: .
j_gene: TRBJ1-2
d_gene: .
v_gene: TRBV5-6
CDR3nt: TGTGCCAGCAGCTTGGTTGGGCAGCTCTATGGCTACACCTTC
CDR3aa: CASSLVGQLYGYTF

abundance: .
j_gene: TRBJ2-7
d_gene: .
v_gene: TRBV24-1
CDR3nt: TGTGCCACCAGTTCCGGGAGAAATTCCTACGAGCAGTACTTC
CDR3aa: CATSSGRNSYEQYF

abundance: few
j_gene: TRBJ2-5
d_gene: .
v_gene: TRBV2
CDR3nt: TGTGCCAGCAGTTTACAGGGAAATGGGGAGACCCAGTACTTC
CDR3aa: CASSLQGNGETQYF

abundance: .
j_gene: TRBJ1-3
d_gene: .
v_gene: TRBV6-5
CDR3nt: TGTGCCAGCCGGGGCTCTGGAAACACCATATATTTT
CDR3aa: CASRGSGNTIYF

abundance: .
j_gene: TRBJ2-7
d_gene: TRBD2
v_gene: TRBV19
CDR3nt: TGTGCCAGTAGCCTGACTAGCGGGAAAGGCGAGCAGTACTTC
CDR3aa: CASSLTSGKGEQYF

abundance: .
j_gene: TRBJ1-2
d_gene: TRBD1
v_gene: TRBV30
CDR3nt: TGTGCCTGGAGTCCCTCGGGACAGCCCGATGGCTACACCTTC
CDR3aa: CAWSPSGQPDGYTF

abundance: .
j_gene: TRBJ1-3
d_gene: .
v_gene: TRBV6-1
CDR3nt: TGTGCCAGCAGTGAATACGGAGACACCATATATTTT
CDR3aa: CASSEYGDTIYF

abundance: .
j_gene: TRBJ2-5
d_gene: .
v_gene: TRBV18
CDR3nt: TGTGCCAGCTCACCACTCGGGACTGTTCAAGAGACCCAGTACTTC
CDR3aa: CASSPLGTVQETQYF

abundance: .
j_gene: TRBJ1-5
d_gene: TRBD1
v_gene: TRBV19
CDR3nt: TGTGCCAGTAGCTTCACAGGGGATCATAGCAATCAGCCCCAGCATTTT
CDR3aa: CASSFTGDHSNQPQHF

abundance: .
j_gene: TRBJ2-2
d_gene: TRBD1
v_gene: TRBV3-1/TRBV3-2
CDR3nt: TGTGCCAGCAGCTTCCTCGGGACAGGGGGTTCCGGGGAGCTGTTTTTT
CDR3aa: CASSFLGTGGSGELFF

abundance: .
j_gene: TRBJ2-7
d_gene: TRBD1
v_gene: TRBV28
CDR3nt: TGTGCCAGCGAAGCCGACAGGGGGACCTACGAGCAGTACTTC
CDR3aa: CASEADRGTYEQYF

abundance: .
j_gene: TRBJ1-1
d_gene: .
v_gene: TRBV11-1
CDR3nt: TGTGCCAGCAGCTCCGCCCGGGGTATCGGGACTGAAGCTTTCTTT
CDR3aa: CASSSARGIGTEAFF

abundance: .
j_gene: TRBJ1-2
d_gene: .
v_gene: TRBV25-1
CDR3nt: TGTGCCAGCAGTGAGGGCAGGGCTGGCTACACCTTC
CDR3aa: CASSEGRAGYTF

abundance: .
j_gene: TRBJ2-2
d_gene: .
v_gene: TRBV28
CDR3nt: TGTGCCAGCAGTTTAGGAGCGCCTGGGGAGCTGTTTTTT
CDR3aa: CASSLGAPGELFF

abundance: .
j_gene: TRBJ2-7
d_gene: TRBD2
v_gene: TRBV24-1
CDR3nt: TGTGCCACCAGTGATAGCGGGAGAAGATACGAGCAGTACTTC
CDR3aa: CATSDSGRRYEQYF

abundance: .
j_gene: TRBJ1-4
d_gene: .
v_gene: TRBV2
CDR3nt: TGTGCCAGCAGTGAACAGGGTTTAACTAATGAAAAACTGTTTTTT
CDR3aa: CASSEQGLTNEKLFF

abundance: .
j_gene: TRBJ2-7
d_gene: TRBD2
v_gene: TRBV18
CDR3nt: TGTGCCAGCTCACCACCTCCTAGCGGGGACGAGCAGTACTTC
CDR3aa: CASSPPPSGDEQYF

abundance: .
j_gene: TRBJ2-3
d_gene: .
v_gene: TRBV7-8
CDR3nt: TGTGCCAGCAGCTTGCCCGTGGGCCCAGATACGCAGTATTTT
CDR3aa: CASSLPVGPDTQYF

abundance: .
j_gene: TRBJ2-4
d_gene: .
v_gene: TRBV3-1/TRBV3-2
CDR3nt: TGTGCCAGCAGCCAAGGAGCGGTTAAAAACATTCAGTACTTC
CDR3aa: CASSQGAVKNIQYF

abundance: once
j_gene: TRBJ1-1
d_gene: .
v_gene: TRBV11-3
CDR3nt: TGTGCCAGCAGCTTAGCAGGGCCAAACACTGAAGCTTTCTTT
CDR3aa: CASSLAGPNTEAFF

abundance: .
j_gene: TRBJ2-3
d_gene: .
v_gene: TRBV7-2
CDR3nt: TGTGCCAGCAGCTTTTGGGGCCCGACTTCTAGCACAGATACGCAGTATTTT
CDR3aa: CASSFWGPTSSTDTQYF

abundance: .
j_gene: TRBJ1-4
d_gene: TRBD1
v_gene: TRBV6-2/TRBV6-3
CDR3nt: TGTGCCAGCAGTTTCCGACAGGGTGAAAAACTGTTTTTT
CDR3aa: CASSFRQGEKLFF

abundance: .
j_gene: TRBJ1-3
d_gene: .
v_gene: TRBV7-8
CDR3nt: TGTGCCAGCAGCCCTGGCAGCTCTGGAAACACCATATATTTT
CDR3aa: CASSPGSSGNTIYF

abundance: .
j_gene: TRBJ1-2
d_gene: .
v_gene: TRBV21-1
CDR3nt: TGTGCCAGCAGCAAAGGACCCCACTTGGACAGGGGGCGTAAGTACTATGGCTACACCTTC
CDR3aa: CASSKGPHLDRGRKYYGYTF

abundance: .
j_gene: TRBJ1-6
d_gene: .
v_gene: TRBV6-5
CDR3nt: TGTGCCAGCAGTAATCGCCAGGGCGCTAATTCACCCCTCCACTTT
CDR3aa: CASSNRQGANSPLHF

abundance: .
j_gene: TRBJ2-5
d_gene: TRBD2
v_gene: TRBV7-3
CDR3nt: TGTGCCAGCAGCTTGGCGGGGGGTAAACAAGAGACCCAGTACTTC
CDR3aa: CASSLAGGKQETQYF

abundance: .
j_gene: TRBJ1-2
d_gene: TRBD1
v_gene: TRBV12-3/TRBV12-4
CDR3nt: TGTGCCAGCAGAAGACAGGGAGGCTATGGCTACACCTTC
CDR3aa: CASRRQGGYGYTF

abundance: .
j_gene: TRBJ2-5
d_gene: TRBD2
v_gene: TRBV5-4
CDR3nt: TGTGCCAGCAGCGGTCGGACTAGCGGGAGGATGTGGGAGACCCAGTACTTC
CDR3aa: CASSGRTSGRMWETQYF

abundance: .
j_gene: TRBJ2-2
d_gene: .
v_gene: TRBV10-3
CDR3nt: TGTGCCATCACTCGACTAGTGGGGGTCGGGGAGCTGTTTTTT
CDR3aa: CAITRLVGVGELFF

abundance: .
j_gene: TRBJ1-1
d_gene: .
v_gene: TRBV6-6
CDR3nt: TGTGCCAGCAGCTCCCAAGTACGCGGAGCTTTCTTT
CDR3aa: CASSSQVRGAFF

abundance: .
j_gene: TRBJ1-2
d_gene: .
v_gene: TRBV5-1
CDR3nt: TGCGCCAGCAGCACCGAACCAGGGGGCTACACCTTC
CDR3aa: CASSTEPGGYTF

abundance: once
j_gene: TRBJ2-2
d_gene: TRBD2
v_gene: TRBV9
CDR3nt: TGTGCCAGCAGCTCGGGGGTAGCGGGAACCGGGGAGCTGTTTTTT
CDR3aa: CASSSGVAGTGELFF

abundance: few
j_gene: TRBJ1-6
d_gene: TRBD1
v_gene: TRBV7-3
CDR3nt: TGTGCCAGCAGCCCCGGGACAGTCAATTCACCCCTCCACTTT
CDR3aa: CASSPGTVNSPLHF

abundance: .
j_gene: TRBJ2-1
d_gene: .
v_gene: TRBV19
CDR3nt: TGTGCCAGTAGTATCGAGGTTTCCTACAATGAGCAGTTCTTC
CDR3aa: CASSIEVSYNEQFF

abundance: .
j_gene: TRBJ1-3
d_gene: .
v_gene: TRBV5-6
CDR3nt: TGTGCCAGCAGCCCACGCAGGGGTCGCACCTCTGGAAACACCATATATTTT
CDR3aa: CASSPRRGRTSGNTIYF